One and the same sample provided the 18 T cell receptor beta chains below, sequenced in a study of blood T cells in healthy people across ages. Using a J-beta primer mix together with a sample-barcoded 5' primer, a second PCR was run for roughly 6 to 11 cycles. MiXCR was run by TCRdb on the 5' RACE reads, yielding one entry per CDR3 protein. The table includes 950,000 to 1,200,000 distinct CDR3 sequences, 35% to 40% detected once. Sequencing was performed on blood. These receptors were collected from a man in his late teens or twenties in good health.

The V gene is TRBV7-9, the J gene TRBJ1-1, with D possibly TRBD1 on 6 matching bases. This CDR3 contains 16 residues. The germline V gene encodes CDR1 SEHNR and CDR2 FQNEAQ (reference sequence). With 2 bases removed from V and 6 bases from J, the gap between germline ends came to 19 bases. The CDR3: CASSLTEQGSGAEAFF. The CDR3 DNA reads as TGTGCCAGCAGCTTAACAGAACAGGGCTCTGGGGCTGAAGCTTTCTTT.

This clonotype was observed a few times. CDR3 residues: CASSLEDGPIYGYTF. The CDR3 DNA reads TGCGCCAGCAGCTTGGAGGACGGGCCGATTTATGGCTACACCTTC. This rearrangement joins TRBV5-1 to TRBJ1-2; unclear D gene. Germline V gene data show CDR1 as SGHRS and CDR2 as YFSETQ. Trimming cost V 0 bases and J 5 bases, with 14 bases left between them. The CDR3 totals 15 residues.

The V and J genes are TRBV5-6 and TRBJ2-2, with 10 bases matching TRBD2. The junction had 5 bases not matched to a gene; V was cut back by 4 bases and J by 2 bases. The germline V gene has CDR1 SGHDT and CDR2 YYEEEE. This CDR3 comprises 16 residues. DNA of the CDR3: TGTGCCAGCAGCCTACTAGCGGGGTTCAACACCGGGGAGCTGTTTTTT. Its translation: CASSLLAGFNTGELFF.

This sequence joins TRBV20-1 and TRBJ1-2; a weak D match, TRBD1 (5 bases). Between the trimmed V and J ends, which lost 0 bases and 4 bases, there was a span of 12 bases. In germline, CDR1 is DFQATT, CDR2 SNEGSKA (reference sequence). This CDR3 is 14 amino acids long. The CDR3: CSARDAGGSYGYTF. For the CDR3, the DNA is TGCAGTGCTAGAGATGCGGGGGGGAGCTATGGCTACACCTTC.

The rearrangement uses TRBV4-3 and TRBJ2-7, with D perhaps being TRBD1 or TRBD2 (5 bases each). V lost 0 bases and J lost 6, with 15 bases in between. Germline CDR1 LGHNA, CDR2 YSLEER. This CDR3 comprises 15 residues. CDR3 amino acids: CASSQDGGLGSEQYF. In nucleotides, the CDR3 is TGCGCCAGCAGCCAAGATGGGGGTTTGGGGTCCGAGCAGTACTTC.

J is TRBJ2-1 and V is TRBV20-1; the match to TRBD2 covers 8 bases. There are 14 residues in the CDR3. From germline, CDR1 is DFQATT and CDR2 SNEGSKA (reference sequence). V shed 3 bases, J shed 5 bases, and the junction held 6 bases outside the gene matches. The CDR3 protein is CSASVTSGHNEQFF. The CDR3 DNA sequence: TGCAGTGCTAGCGTTACTAGCGGACACAATGAGCAGTTCTTC.

J is TRBJ1-5 and V is TRBV2; D call uncertain. There are 14 residues in the CDR3. The V gene lost 6 bases and the J gene lost 7 bases, with 16 bases spanning the gap. Germline V gene sequence: CDR1 SNHLY, CDR2 FYNNEI. CDR3: CASSPAVWEQPQHF. The CDR3 DNA follows: TGTGCCAGCAGCCCCGCGGTATGGGAGCAGCCCCAGCATTTT.

This chain joins TRBV4-1 and TRBJ1-4; no clear D gene. V lost 6 bases and J lost 5, with 13 bases in between. This CDR3 comprises 14 residues. The germline V gene encodes CDR1 MGHRA and CDR2 YSYEKL. The CDR3 is CASRLDPGNEKLFF. CDR3 sequence (DNA): TGCGCCAGCAGGCTTGACCCTGGGAATGAAAAACTGTTTTTT.

The chain joins TRBV14 to TRBJ2-7; D remains ambiguous. Deletions cut 4 bases from V and 10 bases from J, with 26 bases between. The CDR3 totals 16 residues. Germline V gene sequence: CDR1 SGHDN, CDR2 FVKESK. CDR3 protein: CASSRSPTEYQETQYF. The CDR3 region has the DNA TGTGCCAGCAGCCGATCTCCGACGGAGTACCAAGAGACTCAGTACTTC.

This clonotype was observed a handful of times. The gene calls are TRBV12-3 or TRBV12-4 and TRBJ2-5; the match to TRBD1 covers 9 bases. J was trimmed by 4 bases and V by 5 bases; bases with no gene match: 5. The CDR3 is 14 amino acids. The CDR3 nucleotides read TGTGCCAGCAGTCTTACAGGGGGCGGAGAGACCCAGTACTTC. Its protein product is CASSLTGGGETQYF.

This clonotype was observed a few times. The rearrangement uses TRBV6-5 and TRBJ1-2; 7 bases fit TRBD1. The junction had 10 bases not matched to a gene; V was cut back by 10 bases and J by 5 bases. This CDR3 spans 13 amino acids. Germline values: CDR1 MNHEY, CDR2 SVGAGI. The CDR3 DNA is TGTGCCACCAGACAGGGAAGGGAATATGGCTACACCTTC. It yields the protein CATRQGREYGYTF.

The rearrangement joins TRBV4-1 to TRBJ1-6; D not certain. Deletions cut 5 bases from V and 6 bases from J, with 11 bases between. This CDR3 spans 14 amino acids. CDR1 is MGHRA, CDR2 YSYEKL, per germline. In nucleotides, the CDR3 is TGCGCCAGCAGCGCCCGGGATTCTAATTCACCCCTCCACTTT. This encodes CASSARDSNSPLHF.

The chain uses TRBV24-1 and TRBJ2-7; D is possibly TRBD1 or TRBD2 (5 bases each). Germline V gene lookup returns CDR1 KGHDR and CDR2 SFDVKD. With 8 bases removed from V and 4 bases from J, the gap between germline ends came to 11 bases. This CDR3 contains 12 residues. The CDR3 reads CATKGDGYEQYF. CDR3 coding DNA: TGTGCCACCAAAGGGGACGGGTACGAGCAGTACTTC.

This clonotype was recorded a few times. The genes are TRBV5-1 and TRBJ1-4; D might be TRBD1 (5 bases). The CDR3 is made up of 15 amino acids. V was pared by 1 base and J by 9 bases, with 16 bases between. Germline V CDR1 and CDR2: SGHRS, YFSETQ. CDR3 nucleotide sequence: TGCGCCAGCAGCTTGATATACGGGGGATTTCAAAAACTGTTTTTT. It codes for CASSLIYGGFQKLFF.

The chain links TRBV27 to TRBJ1-1, with no clear D. CDR1 is MNHEY, CDR2 SMNVEV, per germline (reference sequence). The CDR3 is 14 residues long. Trimming cost V 5 bases and J 5 bases, with 15 bases left between them. The CDR3: CASSVVRVGTEAFF. CDR3 nucleotides: TGTGCCAGCAGTGTAGTGAGGGTGGGGACTGAAGCTTTCTTT.

V gene TRBV6-6 combines with J gene TRBJ2-7; the match to TRBD1 covers 9 bases. Germline V gene lookup returns CDR1 MNHNY and CDR2 SVGAGI (reference sequence). The CDR3 sequence is 14 residues long. V lost 7 bases to trimming and J lost 3 bases; unmatched junction nucleotides: 7. CDR3: CASMEWDRDYEQYF. CDR3 sequence (DNA): TGTGCCAGCATGGAATGGGACAGGGACTACGAGCAGTACTTC.

The chain carries TRBV6-6 and TRBJ1-2, with TRBD1 as a possible D gene (6 bases). CDR3 size: 15 residues. The germline gives CDR1 MNHNY, CDR2 SVGAGI (reference sequence). V gave up 2 bases and J gave up 4 bases, with 14 bases separating them. The CDR3, as DNA: TGTGCCAGCAGTTACCCGGGTACAGGGTCCTATGGCTACACCTTC. Its translation is CASSYPGTGSYGYTF.

This chain joins TRBV10-3 and TRBJ2-3, with 8 bases that match TRBD1. Germline V gene lookup returns CDR1 ENHRY and CDR2 SYGVKD. This CDR3 has 17 amino acids. Unmatched junction bases numbered 12, after V lost 6 bases and J lost 1 base. The CDR3 region is CAISPSRPGQGTDTQYF. The CDR3 region has the DNA TGTGCCATCAGCCCGAGTAGACCGGGACAGGGCACAGATACGCAGTATTTT.